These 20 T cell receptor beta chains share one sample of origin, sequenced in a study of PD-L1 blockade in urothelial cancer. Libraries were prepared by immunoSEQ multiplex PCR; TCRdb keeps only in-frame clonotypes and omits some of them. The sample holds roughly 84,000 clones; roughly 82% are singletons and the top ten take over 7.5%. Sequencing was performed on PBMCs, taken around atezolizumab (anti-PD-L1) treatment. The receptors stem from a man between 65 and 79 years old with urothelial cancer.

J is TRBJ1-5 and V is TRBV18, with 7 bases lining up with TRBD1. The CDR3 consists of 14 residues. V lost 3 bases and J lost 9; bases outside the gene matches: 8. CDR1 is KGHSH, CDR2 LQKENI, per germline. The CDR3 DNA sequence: TGTGCCAGCTCACCGGGGCGGACAGGAGGGCCCCAGCATTTT. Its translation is CASSPGRTGGPQHF.

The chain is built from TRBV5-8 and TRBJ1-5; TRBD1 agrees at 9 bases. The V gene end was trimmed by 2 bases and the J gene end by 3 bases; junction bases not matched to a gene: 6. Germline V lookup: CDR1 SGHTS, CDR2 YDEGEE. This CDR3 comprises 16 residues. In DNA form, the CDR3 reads TGTGCCAGCAGCTTTATTGGGACAGGGATCAATCAGCCCCAGCATTTT. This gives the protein CASSFIGTGINQPQHF.

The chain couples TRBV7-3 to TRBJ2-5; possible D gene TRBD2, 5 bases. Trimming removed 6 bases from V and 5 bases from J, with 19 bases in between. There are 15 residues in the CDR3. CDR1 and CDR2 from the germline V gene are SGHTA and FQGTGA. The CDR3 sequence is CASSSPGIRDETQYF. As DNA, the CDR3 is TGTGCCAGCAGTTCCCCCGGGATCCGGGATGAGACCCAGTACTTC.

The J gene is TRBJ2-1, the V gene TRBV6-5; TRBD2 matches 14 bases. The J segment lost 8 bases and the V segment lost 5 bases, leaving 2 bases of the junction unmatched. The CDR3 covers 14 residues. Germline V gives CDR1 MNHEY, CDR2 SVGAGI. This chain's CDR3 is CASSGLAGGHEQFF. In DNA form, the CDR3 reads TGTGCCAGCAGTGGACTAGCGGGGGGACATGAGCAGTTCTTC.

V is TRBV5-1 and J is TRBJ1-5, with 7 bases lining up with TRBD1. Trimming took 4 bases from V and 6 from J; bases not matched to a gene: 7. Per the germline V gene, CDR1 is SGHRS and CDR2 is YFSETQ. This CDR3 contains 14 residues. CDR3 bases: TGCGCCAGCAGCCAAGAGACAGGGAGTCAGCCCCAGCATTTT. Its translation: CASSQETGSQPQHF. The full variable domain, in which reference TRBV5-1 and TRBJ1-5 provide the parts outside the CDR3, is KAGVTQTPRYLIKTRGQQVTLSCSPISGHRSVSWYQQTPGQGLQFLFEYFSETQRNKGNFPGRFSGRQFSNSRSEMNVSTLELGDSALYLCASSQETGSQPQHFGDGTRLSIL.

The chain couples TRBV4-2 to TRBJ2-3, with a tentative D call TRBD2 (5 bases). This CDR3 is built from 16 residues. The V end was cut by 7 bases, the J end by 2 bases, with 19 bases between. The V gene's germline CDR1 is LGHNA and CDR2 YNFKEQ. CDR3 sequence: CASTPRVGEYTDTQYF. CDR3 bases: TGTGCCAGCACCCCCCGTGTTGGGGAGTACACAGATACGCAGTATTTT.

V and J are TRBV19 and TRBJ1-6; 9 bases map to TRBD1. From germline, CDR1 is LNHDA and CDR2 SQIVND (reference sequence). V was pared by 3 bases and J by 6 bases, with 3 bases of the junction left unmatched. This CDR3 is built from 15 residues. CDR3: CASSIGDRVNSPLHF. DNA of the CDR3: TGTGCCAGTAGTATTGGGGACAGGGTTAATTCACCCCTCCACTTT.

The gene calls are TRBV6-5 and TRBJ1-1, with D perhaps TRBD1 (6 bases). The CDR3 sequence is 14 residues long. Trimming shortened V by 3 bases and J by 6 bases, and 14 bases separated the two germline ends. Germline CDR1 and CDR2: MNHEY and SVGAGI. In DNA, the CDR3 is TGTGCCAGCAGTTATGGGGGCCTCGGGGCTGAAGCTTTCTTT. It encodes CASSYGGLGAEAFF.

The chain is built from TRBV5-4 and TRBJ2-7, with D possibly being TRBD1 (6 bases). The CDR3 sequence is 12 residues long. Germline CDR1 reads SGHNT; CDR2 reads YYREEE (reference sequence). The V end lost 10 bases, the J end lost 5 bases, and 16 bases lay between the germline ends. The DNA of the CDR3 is TGTGCCGGTGGGCAGGGGATCGACGAGCAGTACTTC. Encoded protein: CAGGQGIDEQYF.

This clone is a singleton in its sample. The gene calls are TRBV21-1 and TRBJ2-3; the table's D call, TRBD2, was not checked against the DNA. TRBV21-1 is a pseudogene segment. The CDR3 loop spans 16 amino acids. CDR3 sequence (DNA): TGTGCCAGCAGCAAACGGGGGGGCAGGGGCACAGATACGCAGTATTTT. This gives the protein CASSKRGGRGTDTQYF.

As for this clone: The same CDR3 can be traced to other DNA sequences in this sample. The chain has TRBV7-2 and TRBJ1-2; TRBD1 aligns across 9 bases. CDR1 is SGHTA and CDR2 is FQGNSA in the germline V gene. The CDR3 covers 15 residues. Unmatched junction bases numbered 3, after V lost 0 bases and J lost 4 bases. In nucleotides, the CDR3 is TGTGCCAGCAGCTTAGCCGGACAGGGGTCCTATGGCTACACCTTC. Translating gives CASSLAGQGSYGYTF. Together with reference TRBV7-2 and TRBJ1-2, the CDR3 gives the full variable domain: GAGVSQSPSNKVTEKGKDVELRCDPISGHTALYWYRQSLGQGLEFLIYFQGNSAPDKSGLPSDRFSAERTGGSVSTLTIQRTQQEDSAVYLCASSLAGQGSYGYTFGSGTRLTVV.

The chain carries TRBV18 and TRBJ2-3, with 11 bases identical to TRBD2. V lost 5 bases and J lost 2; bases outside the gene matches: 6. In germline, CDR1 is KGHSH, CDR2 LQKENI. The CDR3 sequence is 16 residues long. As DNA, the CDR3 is TGTGCCAGCTCATCCGGGACTAGCGGCCTCACAGATACGCAGTATTTT. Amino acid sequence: CASSSGTSGLTDTQYF.

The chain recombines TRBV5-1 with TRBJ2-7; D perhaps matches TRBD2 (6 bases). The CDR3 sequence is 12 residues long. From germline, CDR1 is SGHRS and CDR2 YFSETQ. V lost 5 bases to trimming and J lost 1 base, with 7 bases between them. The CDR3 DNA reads TGCGCCAGCAGGGAGGGGTCCTACGAGCAGTACTTC. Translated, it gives CASREGSYEQYF.

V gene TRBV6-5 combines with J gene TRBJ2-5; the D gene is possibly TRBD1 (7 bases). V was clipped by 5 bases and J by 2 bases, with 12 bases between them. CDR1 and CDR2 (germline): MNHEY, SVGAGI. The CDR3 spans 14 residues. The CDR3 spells CASSTGEVQETQYF. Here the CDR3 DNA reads TGTGCCAGCAGTACAGGGGAGGTGCAAGAGACCCAGTACTTC.

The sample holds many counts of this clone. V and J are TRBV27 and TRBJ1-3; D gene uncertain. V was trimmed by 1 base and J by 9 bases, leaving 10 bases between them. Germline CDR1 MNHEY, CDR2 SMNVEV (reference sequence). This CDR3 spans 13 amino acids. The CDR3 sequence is CASSLFLGSTIYF. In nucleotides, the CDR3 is TGTGCCAGCAGTTTATTCCTCGGTAGCACCATATATTTT.

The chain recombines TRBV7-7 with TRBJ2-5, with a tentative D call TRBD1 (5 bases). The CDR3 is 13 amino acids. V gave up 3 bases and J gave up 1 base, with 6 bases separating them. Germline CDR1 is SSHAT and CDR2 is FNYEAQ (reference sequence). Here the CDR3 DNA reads TGTGCCAGCAGCTTGGACATCCAAGAGACCCAGTACTTC. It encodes CASSLDIQETQYF.

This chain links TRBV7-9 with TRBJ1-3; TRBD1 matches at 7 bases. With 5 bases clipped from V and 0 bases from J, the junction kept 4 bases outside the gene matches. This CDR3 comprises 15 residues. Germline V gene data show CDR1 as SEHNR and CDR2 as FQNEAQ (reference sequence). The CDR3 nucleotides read TGTGCCAGCAGCCGGGACAGCAGCTCTGGAAACACCATATATTTT. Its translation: CASSRDSSSGNTIYF.

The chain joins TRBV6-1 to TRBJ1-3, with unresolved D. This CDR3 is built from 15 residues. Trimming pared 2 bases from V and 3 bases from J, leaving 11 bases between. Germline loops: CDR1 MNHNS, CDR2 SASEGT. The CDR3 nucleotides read TGTGCCAGCAGTGAATTACAGTTCGGTGGAAACACCATATATTTT. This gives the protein CASSELQFGGNTIYF.

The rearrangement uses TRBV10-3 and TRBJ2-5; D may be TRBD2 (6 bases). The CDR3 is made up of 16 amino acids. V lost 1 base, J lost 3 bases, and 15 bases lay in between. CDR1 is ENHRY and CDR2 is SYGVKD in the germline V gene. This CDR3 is CAISEWLARTEETQYF. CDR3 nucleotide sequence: TGTGCCATCAGTGAGTGGCTAGCGAGGACTGAAGAGACCCAGTACTTC.

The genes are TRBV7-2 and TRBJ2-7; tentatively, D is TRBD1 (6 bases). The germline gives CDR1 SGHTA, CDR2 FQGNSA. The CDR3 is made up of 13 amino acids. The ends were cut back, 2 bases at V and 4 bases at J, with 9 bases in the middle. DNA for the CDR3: TGTGCCAGCAGCTTAAACGGACAGTACGAGCAGTACTTC. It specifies CASSLNGQYEQYF.